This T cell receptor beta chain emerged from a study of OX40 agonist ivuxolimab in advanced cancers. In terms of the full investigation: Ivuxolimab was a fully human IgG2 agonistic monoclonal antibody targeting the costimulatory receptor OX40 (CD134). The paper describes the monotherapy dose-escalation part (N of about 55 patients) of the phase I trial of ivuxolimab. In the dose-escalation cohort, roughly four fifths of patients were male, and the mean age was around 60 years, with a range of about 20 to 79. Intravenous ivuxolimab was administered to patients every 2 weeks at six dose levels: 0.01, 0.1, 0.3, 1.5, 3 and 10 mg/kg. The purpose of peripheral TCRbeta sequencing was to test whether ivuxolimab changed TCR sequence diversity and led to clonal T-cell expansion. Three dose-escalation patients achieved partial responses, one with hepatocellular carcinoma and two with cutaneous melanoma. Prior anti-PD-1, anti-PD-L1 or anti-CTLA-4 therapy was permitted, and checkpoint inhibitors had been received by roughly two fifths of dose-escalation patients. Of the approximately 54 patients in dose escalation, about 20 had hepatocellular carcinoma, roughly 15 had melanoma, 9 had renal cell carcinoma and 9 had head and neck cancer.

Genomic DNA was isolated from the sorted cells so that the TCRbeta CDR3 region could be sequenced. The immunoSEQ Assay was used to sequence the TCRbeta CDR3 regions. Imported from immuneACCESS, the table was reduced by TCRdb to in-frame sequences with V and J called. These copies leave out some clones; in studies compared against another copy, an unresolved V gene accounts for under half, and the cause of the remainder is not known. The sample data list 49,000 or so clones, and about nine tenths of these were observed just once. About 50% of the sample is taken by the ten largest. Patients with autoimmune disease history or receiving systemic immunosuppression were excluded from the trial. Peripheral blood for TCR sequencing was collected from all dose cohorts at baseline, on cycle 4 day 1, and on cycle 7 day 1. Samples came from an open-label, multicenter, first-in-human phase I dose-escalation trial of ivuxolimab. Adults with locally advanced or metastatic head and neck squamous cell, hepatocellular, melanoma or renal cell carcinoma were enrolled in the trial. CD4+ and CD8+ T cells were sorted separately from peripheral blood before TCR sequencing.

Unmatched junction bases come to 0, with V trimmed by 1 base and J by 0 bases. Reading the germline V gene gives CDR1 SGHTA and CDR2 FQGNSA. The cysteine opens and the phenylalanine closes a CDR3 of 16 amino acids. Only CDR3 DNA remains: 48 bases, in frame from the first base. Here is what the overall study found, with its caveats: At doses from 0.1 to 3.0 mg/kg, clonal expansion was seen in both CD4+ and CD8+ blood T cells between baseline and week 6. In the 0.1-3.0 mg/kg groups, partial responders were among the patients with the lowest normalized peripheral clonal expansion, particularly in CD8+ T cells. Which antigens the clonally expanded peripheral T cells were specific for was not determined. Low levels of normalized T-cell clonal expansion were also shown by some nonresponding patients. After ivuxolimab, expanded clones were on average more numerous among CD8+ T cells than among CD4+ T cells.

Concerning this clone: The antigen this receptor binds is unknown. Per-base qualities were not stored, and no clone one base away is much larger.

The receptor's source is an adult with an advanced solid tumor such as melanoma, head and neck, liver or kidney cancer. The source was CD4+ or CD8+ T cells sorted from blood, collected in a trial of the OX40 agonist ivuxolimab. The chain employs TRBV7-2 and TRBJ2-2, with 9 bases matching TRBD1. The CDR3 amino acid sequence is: CASSLGTGANTGELFF. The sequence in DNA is TGTGCCAGCAGCTTAGGGACAGGGGCGAACACCGGGGAGCTGTTTTTT.